What follows describes a single T cell receptor beta chain. The data derive from a study of blood T cell repertoires in COVID-19. TCRdb's copy holds only in-frame clones and misses some; the assay was immunoSEQ multiplex PCR. This sample has about 480,000 clones; approximately 90% occur once, and the top ten carry 1.8%. J was trimmed by 4 bases and V by 2 bases; bases with no gene match: 8. Germline V gene lookup returns CDR1 SGHNT and CDR2 YYREEE (reference sequence). CDR3 length: 15 residues. This chain joins TRBV5-4 and TRBJ2-5, with 7 bases fitting TRBD1. This TCR came from a woman in her thirties or forties who had recovered from COVID-19. Sequenced: PBMCs or T cells enriched from blood (not recorded which). The CDR3: CASSLGGPPGETQYF. In DNA, the CDR3 is TGTGCCAGCAGCTTAGGGGGCCCACCTGGAGAGACCCAGTACTTC.